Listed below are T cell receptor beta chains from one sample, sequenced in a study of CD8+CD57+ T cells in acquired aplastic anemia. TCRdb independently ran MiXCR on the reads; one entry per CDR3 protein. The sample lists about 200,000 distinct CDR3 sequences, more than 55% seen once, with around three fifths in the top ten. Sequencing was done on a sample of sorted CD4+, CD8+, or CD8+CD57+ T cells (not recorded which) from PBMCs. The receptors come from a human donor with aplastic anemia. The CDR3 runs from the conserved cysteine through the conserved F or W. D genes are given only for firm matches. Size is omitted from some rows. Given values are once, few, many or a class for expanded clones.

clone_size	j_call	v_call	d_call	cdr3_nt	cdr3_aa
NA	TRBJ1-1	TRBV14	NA	TGTGCCAGCAGCCAAGAGACCGGGACAGAAGCTTTCTTT	CASSQETGTEAFF
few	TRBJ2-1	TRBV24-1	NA	TGTGCCCCCTATTTTCCTGGTGACGTAGGGAACAATGAGCAGTTCTTC	CAPYFPGDVGNNEQFF
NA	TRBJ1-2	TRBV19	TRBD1	TGTGCCAGTAGTAGGGGACAGGGGAGTGGCGTTGGCTACACCTTC	CASSRGQGSGVGYTF
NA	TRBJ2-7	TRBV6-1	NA	TGTGCCAGCAGTGCGGGGGAGGTCTACGAGCAGTACTTC	CASSAGEVYEQYF
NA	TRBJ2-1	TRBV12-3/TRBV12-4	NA	TGTGCCAGCAGTTGGGTGGTGGCGAACAATGAGCAGTTCTTC	CASSWVVANNEQFF
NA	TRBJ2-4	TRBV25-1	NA	TGTGCCAGCAGTGAGGTTTCCGAAAACATTCAGTACTTC	CASSEVSENIQYF
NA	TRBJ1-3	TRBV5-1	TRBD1	TGCGCCAGCAGCGGACAGGACTCTGGAAACACCATATATTTT	CASSGQDSGNTIYF
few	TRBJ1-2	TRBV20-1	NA	TGCAGTGCTAGAGAGACCTCCTCCTATGGCTACACCTTC	CSARETSSYGYTF
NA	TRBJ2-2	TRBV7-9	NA	TGTGCCAGCAGCTTCAGAGAGGGCGGGGAGCTGTTTTTT	CASSFREGGELFF
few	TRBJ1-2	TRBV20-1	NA	TGCAGTGCTAGAGTAAGGGGAGGCTACACCTTC	CSARVRGGYTF
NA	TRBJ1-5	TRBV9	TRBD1	TGTGCCAGCAGCCTAGGACAGGATGGGCAGCCCCAGCATTTT	CASSLGQDGQPQHF
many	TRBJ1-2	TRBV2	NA	TGTGCCAGCAGCCCGGGACACTCCCTGGGCCTCTATGGCTACACCTTC	CASSPGHSLGLYGYTF
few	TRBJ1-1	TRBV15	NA	TGTGCCACCAGCAGGGGCGCAGGGAAGGGAAAGGACACTGAAGCTTTCTTT	CATSRGAGKGKDTEAFF
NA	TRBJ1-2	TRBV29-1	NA	TGCAGCGTCCCGCACGACGGCCGGGGCACCTTC	CSVPHDGRGTF
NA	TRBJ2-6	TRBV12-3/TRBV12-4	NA	TGTGCCAGCACCCATTCGGGGGACACACGGTCTGGGGCCAACGTCCTGACTTTC	CASTHSGDTRSGANVLTF
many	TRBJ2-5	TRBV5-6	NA	TGTGCCAGCAGCTCCGAGCGGACCCAGTACTTC	CASSSERTQYF
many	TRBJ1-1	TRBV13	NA	TGTGCCAGCAGCTTAGGCCCTCGGGGTGCCACTGAAGCTTTCTTT	CASSLGPRGATEAFF
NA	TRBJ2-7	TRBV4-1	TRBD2	TGCGCCAGCAGCCTGGGACTAGACGTGCGCGAGCAGTACTTC	CASSLGLDVREQYF
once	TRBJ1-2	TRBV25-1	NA	TGTGCCAGCAGTGATTCCAGTAGGGCAGGGATACATTATGGCTACACCTTC	CASSDSSRAGIHYGYTF
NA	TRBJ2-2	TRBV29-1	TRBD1	TGCAGCGGAGCAGGGGGAACCGGGGAGCTGTTTTTT	CSGAGGTGELFF
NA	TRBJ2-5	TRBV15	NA	TGTGCCACCAGCGGAAGGAGAGGTGGAGAGACCCAGTACTTC	CATSGRRGGETQYF
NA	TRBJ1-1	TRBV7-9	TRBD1	TGTGCCAGCAGCATGGGACAGGGGGCTCGGAACACTGAAGCTTTCTTT	CASSMGQGARNTEAFF
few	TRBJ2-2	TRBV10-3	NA	TGTGCCATCACCGTGCCCGCCGGGGAGCTGTTTTTT	CAITVPAGELFF
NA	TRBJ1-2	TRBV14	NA	TGTGCCAGCAGCCAGGGAGCGGACTATGGCTACACCTTC	CASSQGADYGYTF
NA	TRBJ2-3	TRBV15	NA	TGTGCCACCAGCAGAGTAGGTGATGGTACGCAGTATTTT	CATSRVGDGTQYF
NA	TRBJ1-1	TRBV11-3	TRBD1	TGTGCCAGCAGCTTAGGGGCAGGGGGGGTTACTGAAGCTTTCTTT	CASSLGAGGVTEAFF
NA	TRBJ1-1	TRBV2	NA	TGTGCCAGCAGTGTGGGGGGGTCCCAGATGAACACTGAAGCTTTCTTT	CASSVGGSQMNTEAFF
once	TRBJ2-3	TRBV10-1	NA	TGCGCCAGCAGAGGGGGTTCTCGCACAGATACGCAGTATTTT	CASRGGSRTDTQYF
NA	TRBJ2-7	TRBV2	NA	TGTGCCAGCAGCCCCAACCCCTACGAGCAGTACTTC	CASSPNPYEQYF
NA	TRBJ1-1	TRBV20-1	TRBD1	TGCAGTGCTAGACCGAGGGGGCGCGAAGCTTTCTTT	CSARPRGREAFF
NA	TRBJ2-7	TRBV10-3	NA	TGTGCCATCAGTGATGCACAGTCCTACGAGCAGTACTTC	CAISDAQSYEQYF
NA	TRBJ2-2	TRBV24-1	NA	TGTGCCACCAGTGATCCCGTCAGGAACACCGGGGAGCTGTTTTTT	CATSDPVRNTGELFF